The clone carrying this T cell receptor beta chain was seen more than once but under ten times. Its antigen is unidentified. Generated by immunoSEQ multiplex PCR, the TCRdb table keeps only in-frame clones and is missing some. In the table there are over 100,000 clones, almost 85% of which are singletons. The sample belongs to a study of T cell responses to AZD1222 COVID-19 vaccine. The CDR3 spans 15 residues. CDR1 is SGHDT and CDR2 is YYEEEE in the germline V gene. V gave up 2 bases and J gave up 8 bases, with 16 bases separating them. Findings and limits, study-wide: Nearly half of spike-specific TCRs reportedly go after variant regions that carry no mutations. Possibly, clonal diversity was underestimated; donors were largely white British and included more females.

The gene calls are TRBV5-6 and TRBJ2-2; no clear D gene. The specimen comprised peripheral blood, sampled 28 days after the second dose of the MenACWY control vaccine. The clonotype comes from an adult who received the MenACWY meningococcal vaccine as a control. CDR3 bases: TGTGCCAGCAGCTTAGTCCCTGGTCTGAGAGGGGAGCTGTTTTTT. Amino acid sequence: CASSLVPGLRGELFF.